The 20 T cell receptor beta chains below were found in one sample sequenced in a study of CD8 T cell repertoires and HIV-1 epitope variants. The data were produced by immunoSEQ multiplex PCR, yet TCRdb's version contains in-frame clones alone and is incomplete. The table records roughly 4,800 clones, 65% of them present only once. What these receptors recognize is not known. Sequencing was performed on cultured CD8+ T cells derived from PBMCs. These receptors came from a male donor with HIV.

J is TRBJ1-5 and V is TRBV9; D is ambiguous. This CDR3 contains 14 residues. Per the germline V gene, CDR1 is SGDLS and CDR2 is YYNGEE. The germline V and J ends were trimmed by 5 bases and 1 base, with 10 bases remaining between them. In DNA, the CDR3 is TGTGCCAGCAGTTTAGGGCTGAGCAATCAGCCCCAGCATTTT. Translated: CASSLGLSNQPQHF.

The chain employs TRBV28 and TRBJ2-7; possibly TRBD2 for D (6 bases). The CDR3 is 19 amino acids. The germline gives CDR1 MDHEN, CDR2 SYDVKM. V lost 1 base, J lost 0 bases, and 22 bases lay in between. CDR3 in amino acids: CASSLLRLRRAKDSYEQYF. The CDR3 nucleotides are TGTGCCAGCAGTTTATTAAGGTTACGGAGGGCCAAAGACTCCTACGAGCAGTACTTC.

A word on this clone: This likely came from a read error, as a far larger clone is one base away. This chain connects TRBV6-1 to TRBJ2-7; 9 positions match TRBD1. Germline V lookup: CDR1 MNHNS, CDR2 SASEGT. There are 14 residues in the CDR3. The CDR3 protein is CASRQGASSYEQHF. The CDR3 nucleotides are TGTGCCAGCAGACAGGGGGCTTCCTCCTACGAGCAGCACTTC.

The chain carries TRBV6-5 and TRBJ2-7; D is perhaps TRBD1 (5 bases). Trimming cost V 3 bases and J 4 bases, with 10 bases left between them. The CDR3 has 13 amino acids. Germline assignment: CDR1 MNHEY and CDR2 SVGAGI. The CDR3 DNA follows: TGTGCCAGCAGTTATTCCGACAGTTACGAGCAGTACTTC. Translating gives CASSYSDSYEQYF.

Judged by abundance, this clone is medium-sized. Here the CDR3 DNA reads TGTGCCAGCAGTTTAAAACAGGGTGAGGGCTCCTACAATGAGCAGTTCTTC. Residues: CASSLKQGEGSYNEQFF. The chain carries TRBV27 and TRBJ2-1; tentatively, D is TRBD1 (6 bases). V was pared by 2 bases and J by 0 bases, with 14 bases between. The CDR3 is 17 residues long. Germline V CDR1 and CDR2: MNHEY, SMNVEV (reference sequence).

The chain couples TRBV4-1 to TRBJ2-1; the D is unclear. Trimming stripped 1 base from V and 8 bases from J, with 6 bases between. CDR1 MGHRA and CDR2 YSYEKL come from the germline V gene. The CDR3 has 12 amino acids. CDR3 DNA: TGCGCCAGCAGCCAAGGGATGGATGAGCAGTTCTTC. This translates into CASSQGMDEQFF.

The rearrangement joins TRBV12-5 to TRBJ2-1; 9 positions match TRBD2. CDR3 length: 17 amino acids. V trimming: 2 bases; J trimming: 2 bases; junction bases outside the gene matches: 7. Germline V gene sequence: CDR1 LGHNT, CDR2 FRNRAP. CDR3 nucleotide sequence: TGTGCTAGTGGTTTGACCTTAGCGGGAGTGGCCTACAATGAGCAGTTCTTC. Translated, it gives CASGLTLAGVAYNEQFF. The complete variable domain, with remaining parts taken from reference TRBV12-5 and TRBJ2-1, reads DARVTQTPRHKVTEMGQEVTMRCQPILGHNTVFWYRQTMMQGLELLAYFRNRAPLDDSGMPKDRFSAEMPDATLATLKIQPSEPRDSAVYFCASGLTLAGVAYNEQFFGPGTRLTVL.

This clone was observed a few times. The gene calls are TRBV19 and TRBJ1-1; TRBD1 matches 8 bases. Germline-derived CDR1 and CDR2 are LNHDA and SQIVND (reference sequence). V shed 0 bases, J shed 4 bases, and the junction held 4 bases outside the gene matches. The CDR3 has 15 residues. CDR3 in amino acids: CASSIDFTGGTEAFF. For the CDR3, the DNA is TGTGCCAGTAGTATAGATTTTACAGGGGGCACTGAAGCTTTCTTT.

The V and J genes are TRBV7-9 and TRBJ1-2, with D uncertain. The V gene lost 1 base and the J gene lost 0 bases, with 12 bases spanning the gap. Germline-derived CDR1 and CDR2 are SEHNR and FQNEAQ (reference sequence). The CDR3 is 16 residues long. CDR3 sequence reads: CASSLVPAPTNYGYTF. CDR3 DNA sequence: TGTGCCAGCAGCTTAGTGCCAGCACCCACTAACTATGGCTACACCTTC. The full variable domain, in which reference TRBV7-9 and TRBJ1-2 provide the parts outside the CDR3, is DTGVSQNPRHKITKRGQNVTFRCDPISEHNRLYWYRQTLGQGPEFLTYFQNEAQLEKSRLLSDRFSAERPKGSFSTLEIQRTEQGDSAMYLCASSLVPAPTNYGYTFGSGTRLTVV.

This clone came up a few times. The chain joins TRBV7-9 to TRBJ2-1; 10 positions agree with TRBD2. There are 13 residues in the CDR3. The V gene end was trimmed by 8 bases and the J gene end by 15 bases; junction bases not matched to a gene: 13. Germline V CDR1 and CDR2: SEHNR, FQNEAQ (reference sequence). The CDR3 loop reads CASLAPAGGPLFF. The CDR3 DNA sequence: TGTGCCAGCTTAGCCCCAGCGGGAGGGCCGTTGTTCTTC.

The chain employs TRBV19 and TRBJ1-5, with D perhaps matching TRBD1 (5 bases). This CDR3 comprises 13 residues. CDR1 and CDR2 (germline): LNHDA, SQIVND (reference sequence). The V end was cut by 10 bases, the J end by 3 bases, with 13 bases between. The CDR3 protein is CATAGDFNQPQHF. CDR3 sequence (DNA): TGTGCCACGGCCGGGGACTTCAATCAGCCCCAGCATTTT.

V usage is TRBV5-6 and J usage is TRBJ2-2, with 7 positions matching TRBD1. Germline V gene sequence: CDR1 SGHDT, CDR2 YYEEEE. The CDR3 extends over 15 amino acids. Unmatched junction bases numbered 4, after V lost 4 bases and J lost 1 base. CDR3 in DNA: TGTGCCAGCAGCAGTCGACAGGGGAACACCGGGGAGCTGTTTTTT. This gives the protein CASSSRQGNTGELFF.

The chain links TRBV7-3 to TRBJ2-3, with 14 bases matching TRBD2. The CDR3 sequence is 21 residues long. Germline loops: CDR1 SGHTA, CDR2 FQGTGA. J was trimmed by 3 bases and V by 4 bases; bases with no gene match: 18. The CDR3 region has the DNA TGTGCCAGCAGCTGTCCGGCCTATGGACTAGCGGGGGGTGGAGAGACAGATACGCAGTATTTT. Translating gives CASSCPAYGLAGGGETDTQYF. Full variable domain (outside the CDR3, taken from reference TRBV7-3 and TRBJ2-3): GAGVSQTPSNKVTEKGKYVELRCDPISGHTALYWYRQSLGQGPEFLIYFQGTGAADDSGLPNDRFFAVRPEGSVSTLKIQRTERGDSAVYLCASSCPAYGLAGGGETDTQYFGPGTRLTVL.

This clone was counted a single time. The rearrangement uses TRBV5-1 and TRBJ1-4; weak D call: TRBD1 (6 bases). Germline V gene data show CDR1 as SGHRS and CDR2 as YFSETQ. This CDR3 has 15 amino acids. Trimming stripped 3 bases from V and 2 bases from J, with 11 bases between. The CDR3: CASSSNRETNEKLFF. The DNA of the CDR3 is TGCGCCAGCAGCTCTAACAGGGAGACTAATGAAAAACTGTTTTTT.

Relative to its sample, this clone is medium-sized. This chain links TRBV6-5 with TRBJ1-5; tentative D call: TRBD1 (6 bases). Trimming pared 5 bases from V and 5 bases from J, leaving 16 bases between. CDR3 size: 15 residues. Germline loops: CDR1 MNHEY, CDR2 SVGAGI. The CDR3 DNA follows: TGTGCCAGCAGTGGGGGGCAGGGGATACATCAGCCCCAGCATTTT. Translating gives CASSGGQGIHQPQHF.

This clone came up a few times. This rearrangement joins TRBV9 to TRBJ1-2, with TRBD1 matching 7 bases. This CDR3 spans 16 amino acids. Germline loops: CDR1 SGDLS, CDR2 YYNGEE. The junction had 8 bases not matched to a gene; V was cut back by 0 bases and J by 3 bases. The CDR3 nucleotides read TGTGCCAGCAGCGTAGCTCGACAGGGAGGCTACTATGGCTACACCTTC. Translated: CASSVARQGGYYGYTF.

CDR3 in DNA: TGCAGCGTTGAAGCCGGGCCGGGGGCTAGCTCCTACGAGCAGTACTTC. Translation: CSVEAGPGASSYEQYF. The chain uses TRBV29-1 and TRBJ2-7; tentatively, D is TRBD1 or TRBD2 (6 bases each). The CDR3 consists of 16 residues. The germline V and J ends were trimmed by 1 base and 0 bases, with 16 bases remaining between them. Per the germline V gene, CDR1 is SQVTM and CDR2 is ANQGSEA.

The chain recombines TRBV5-6 with TRBJ2-2; D call uncertain. CDR1 and CDR2 (germline): SGHDT, YYEEEE. With 0 bases removed from V and 9 bases from J, the gap between germline ends came to 3 bases. The CDR3 is 11 residues long. CDR3 nucleotides: TGTGCCAGCAGCTTGGGCCGGGAGCTGTTTTTT. It codes for CASSLGRELFF. The full variable domain, its missing parts supplied by reference TRBV5-6 and TRBJ2-2, is DAGVTQSPTHLIKTRGQQVTLRCSPKSGHDTVSWYQQALGQGPQFIFQYYEEEERQRGNFPDRFSGHQFPNYSSELNVNALLLGDSALYLCASSLGRELFFGEGSRLTVL.

The chain is built from TRBV7-3 and TRBJ2-3; D ambiguous. CDR3 length: 12 amino acids. The V and J ends lost 2 bases and 3 bases respectively, with 3 bases between them. Germline V CDR1 and CDR2: SGHTA, FQGTGA. The CDR3 spells CASSLDTDTQYF. CDR3 bases: TGTGCCAGCAGCTTAGATACAGATACGCAGTATTTT.

This chain links TRBV6-1 with TRBJ2-2; a weak D match, TRBD1 (6 bases). V lost 6 bases and J 4 bases, leaving 9 bases between the germline ends. Germline lookup yields CDR1 MNHNS and CDR2 SASEGT. The length of the CDR3 is 13 residues. CDR3 nucleotide sequence: TGTGCCAGCAGCTCGGACAGCACCGGGGAGCTGTTTTTT. It specifies CASSSDSTGELFF.